The text below deals with one T cell receptor beta chain. The antigen is not known. The data belong to a study of cytomegalovirus exposure and HLA in healthy donors. TCRdb's table, derived via immunoSEQ multiplex PCR, lists solely in-frame clones and lacks some. This sample has tens of thousands of clones, with nearly 96% found just once. Per germline, CDR1 SGHRS and CDR2 YFSETQ. The CDR3 has 12 residues. V gave up 0 bases and J gave up 8 bases; unmatched junction bases: 2. General observations from the study: It was confirmed in vitro that a few of the CMV-associated chains were specific for CMV antigens. It was found in a later analysis that first-cohort TCR clusters tended to co-occur in the 130 or so validation repertoires. The study flagged roughly 150 TCR beta chains as cytomegalovirus-associated.

This chain uses TRBV5-1 with TRBJ2-7; 7 bases are shared with TRBD2. The sequenced sample was PBMCs. This receptor was taken from a woman aged 18 to 35 in good health and CMV-seropositive. Here the CDR3 reads CASSLGAGQQYF. CDR3 DNA: TGCGCCAGCAGCTTGGGAGCGGGGCAGCAGTACTTC.